This TCR beta chain was recorded in a study of blood T cells in healthy people across ages. It was with a sample-barcoded 5' primer and a J-beta primer mix that a second PCR of about 7 to 12 cycles was run. Every cDNA molecule bore a tag from a template-switch adaptor containing 12 random nucleotides. TCRdb recomputed calls from the 5' RACE reads with MiXCR, one row per CDR3 protein. The sample lists over 950,000 distinct CDR3 sequences; roughly 51% were seen once. CDR1 is DFQATT and CDR2 is SNEGSKA in the germline V gene (reference sequence). CDR3 length: 14 amino acids. Trimming took 1 base from V and 7 from J, leaving 16 bases between them.

This chain uses TRBV20-1 with TRBJ1-1; D unclear. The material sequenced was blood. The clonotype was recovered from a woman aged 60-75 years in good health. This CDR3 reads CSARAGTTRGEAFF. The CDR3 DNA sequence: TGCAGTGCTAGAGCGGGTACAACCCGAGGTGAAGCTTTCTTT.